The sequence of this T cell receptor (beta chain) was determined in a study of cytomegalovirus exposure and HLA in healthy donors. Whole-study results and caveats: In a later analysis, DRB1 alleles had the most associated TCRs; HLA-C alleles the fewest. The study labeled under 200 TCR beta chains cytomegalovirus-associated. Specific recognition of CMV antigens was confirmed in vitro for three chains (all CMV-associated).

The PCR used 60 Vbeta and 13 Jbeta primers. Clones were sequenced by immunoSEQ multiplex PCR, and TCRdb holds only the in-frame ones, with some missing. The sample carries about 180,000 clones, around 76% recorded once. Comment on this clone: Its antigen is unidentified.

The CDR3 is made up of 19 amino acids. V was pared by 4 bases and J by 4 bases, with 17 bases of the junction left unmatched. Germline values: CDR1 SGHRS, CDR2 YFSETQ. Nominal health characterized the donors when sampled, though unrecorded immune exposures were likely. This TCR came from a man aged 35-49 years in good health and CMV-seronegative. The chain has TRBV5-1 and TRBJ2-6; 7 positions agree with TRBD1. The source material was PBMCs. The CDR3 loop reads CASSHTGALRSPGANVLTF. In DNA, the CDR3 is TGCGCCAGCAGCCACACAGGGGCCCTGAGGTCCCCCGGGGCCAACGTCCTGACTTTC. The whole variable domain, remainder taken from reference TRBV5-1 and TRBJ2-6, is KAGVTQTPRYLIKTRGQQVTLSCSPISGHRSVSWYQQTPGQGLQFLFEYFSETQRNKGNFPGRFSGRQFSNSRSEMNVSTLELGDSALYLCASSHTGALRSPGANVLTFGAGSRLTVL.